Below, one T cell receptor beta chain is given with its context. Its antigen is unknown. No much larger clone exists at a distance of one base, and base qualities are not known. These data originate in a study of vaccination effects on CD4 cells after COVID-19 (dated by TCRdb to the early 2020s). As for the study more broadly: In the ViraFEST assay, PBMC were stimulated with viral peptide pools, and antigen-specific CD4+ T cell clonotypes were then identified by expansion using TCR sequencing. Each participant got two doses of an mRNA SARS-CoV-2 vaccine, either BNT162b2 or mRNA-1273. Each well held over 1.5 million PBMC cultured in IMDM containing approximately 5% human AB serum, 8 to 10 IU/ml IL-2 and gentamicin, along with 10 ug/ml peptides. In both COVID-19 convalescent patients and infection-naive vaccine recipients, the study compared SARS-CoV-2 spike-specific CD4+ TCR repertoires from before mRNA vaccination with those from after it. The full study included some 10 COVID-19 convalescent patients and several SARS-CoV-2-naive healthy vaccine recipients. Cultures from other donors in the study were sequenced using the Oncomine TCR Beta short-read assay on an Illumina iSeq 100. The full study reports these points: At late post-vaccination timepoints, both infection-induced and vaccine-induced clones showed marked clonal contraction, consistent with waning T cell responses. In healthy vaccine recipients, vaccine-induced clones were almost all SARS-CoV-2 mono-reactive, with only 1 of 255 cross-reactive with common cold coronaviruses. Only a small number of convalescent patients were included, and no early post-infection timepoints were available, which limited the study.

After about 10 days of culture, CD4+ T cells were isolated with the EasySep CD4+ T cell isolation kit. The absence of prior SARS-CoV-2 infection in healthy vaccine recipients was confirmed by negative nucleocapsid antibodies before and after vaccination. Half of the culture medium was replaced with fresh IL-2-containing medium on days 3 and 7. Unless otherwise noted, each peptide stimulation condition was cultured in triplicate wells. PBMC were separated from whole blood using Ficoll-Paque Plus gradient centrifugation and were then either cryopreserved at -140C or used fresh. The QIAamp micro DNA kit was used to extract genomic DNA from the cultured CD4+ T cells. Library preparation employed the immunoSEQ multiplex PCR assay. TCR beta CDR3 sequencing was performed on DNA from the cultured, isolated CD4+ T cells. The study's own analysis went as follows. The analysis removed non-productive TCR sequences, trimmed reads to the CDR3 region, and retained only CDR3s that were 7 or more amino acids long. The MANAFEST web app was used to identify antigen-specific clonotypes by comparing expansion in peptide wells with expansion in reference cultures. For clones to be considered positive, expansion at FDR<0.05 versus reference and all other wells, an odds ratio above 5, and a frequency above 0.1% in two replicate wells were required. A clonotype was called cross-reactive if it was significantly expanded both in SARS-CoV-2 spike wells and in at least one common cold coronavirus spike condition. Levenshtein distance calculated with the stringdist R package was used to assess CDR3 similarity, and unrooted trees were constructed with ape in R 3.6.1. TCRdb took over this immuneACCESS table, retaining in-frame rearrangements with V and J assigned. Such tables are incomplete; in checked studies, under half of the missing clones stem from an unresolved V gene, and the remainder is unexplained. V, J and clone size derive from that table, while D and trimming were established from the DNA sequence. This sample comprises approximately 37,000 clones, 82% of them detected only once. The top ten clones comprise under 3% of the sample.

Via the germline V gene (reference sequence), CDR1 is MNHNY and CDR2 SVGAGI. Trimming accounts for 5 bases at V and 6 bases at J, while the number of junction bases matched to no gene is 6. The CDR3 goes from the cysteine to the phenylalanine over 14 residues. The entry retains the CDR3 DNA only, 42 bases that are in frame from base 1. The rearranged segments are TRBV6-6 and TRBJ1-1, with 10 bases in between that match TRBD1. The TCR originated in a human donor who received a COVID-19 vaccine. The material was CD4+ T cells from PBMCs cultured without peptide, obtained before COVID-19 vaccination. For the CDR3, the sequence is CASSGGGTGAEAFF. In nucleotides, the sequence is TGTGCCAGCAGTGGCGGGGGGACAGGGGCTGAAGCTTTCTTT.